This T cell receptor (beta chain) came from a study of response to subunit inactivated influenza vaccine. A single record per CDR3 protein comes from TCRdb applying MiXCR to the RT-PCR reads. The sample comprises a few hundred thousand distinct CDR3 sequences, approximately 11% of which are singletons, and approximately 11% rests with the top ten. Per the germline V gene, CDR1 is SGHRS and CDR2 is YFSETQ. Deletions cut 3 bases from V and 3 bases from J, with 10 bases between. This CDR3 has 13 amino acids. These same records also appear under a second study, on T cells expressing NK-cell markers. That source adds: The authors made TCR beta cDNA libraries by 5'RACE template switching. This switching added a universal primer site and UMIs. Cells sorted as CD3+CD56+NKG2C+, CD3+CD56+NKG2C- and CD3+CD56-NKG2C+ T cells supplied the TCR beta repertoires. Seven of the eight sequenced donors were classified as HCMV-seropositive, and one was classified as seronegative. The dominant NKG2C+ clonotypes represented about 1.0-7.5% of CD8+ T cells in six donors.

The sample in question was PBMCs from blood, obtained on the day of vaccination. The gene calls are TRBV5-1 and TRBJ2-7; unclear D gene. This clonotype was sampled from a middle-aged man who received an inactivated influenza vaccine. The CDR3 nucleotides are TGCGCCAGCAGCTCGCAGGACCGCTACGAGCAGTACTTC. Amino acids: CASSSQDRYEQYF.